The sequence of this T cell receptor beta chain was determined in a study of blood T cells in healthy people across ages. A sample-barcoded 5' primer and a J-beta primer mix were used in a second PCR of roughly 7 to 11 cycles. Each CDR3 protein gets one entry after TCRdb re-called the 5' RACE reads with MiXCR. The table lists 600,000 to 900,000 distinct CDR3 sequences, 20% to 30% of them singletons, with around 2.9% in the top ten. Trimming took off 3 bases at V and 5 bases at J, with 13 bases between the two ends. Germline loops: CDR1 DFQATT, CDR2 SNEGSKA (reference sequence). This CDR3 contains 13 residues. These same records also appear under a second study, on T cells of mothers and their children.

The TCR comes from a boy aged 10-17 years in good health. The chain is built from TRBV20-1 and TRBJ2-5; D tentatively reads TRBD1 or TRBD2 (5 bases each). The source material was blood. The CDR3 is CSARSGGRETQYF. CDR3 bases: TGCAGTGCTAGGTCTGGGGGAAGGGAGACCCAGTACTTC.